The 24 T cell receptor beta chains presented below share a single source sample, sequenced in a study of T cells in Graves' hyperthyroidism and ophthalmopathy. Amplified regions were TCR beta CDR3 sequences from RNA transcripts. With the HTBI primer set, the TCR CDR3 went through a first round of RT-PCR. TCRdb called the multiplex PCR reads again in MiXCR, with one record for every CDR3 protein. The table lists roughly 420,000 distinct CDR3 sequences, 15% to 18% of them singletons. The sample comprised blood. The receptors shown here come from a woman aged 18-29 years with Graves' hyperthyroidism.

This clonotype came up many times. The chain employs TRBV20-1 and TRBJ2-1; 7 nucleotides align to TRBD1. CDR1 is DFQATT, CDR2 SNEGSKA, per germline (reference sequence). The V gene end was trimmed by 3 bases and the J gene end by 5 bases; junction bases not matched to a gene: 4. This CDR3 comprises 13 residues. The CDR3 DNA reads TGCAGTGCTAGGAGACAGGGTCACAATGAGCAGTTCTTC. Protein sequence: CSARRQGHNEQFF.

J is TRBJ2-5 and V is TRBV7-9, with D possibly matching TRBD2 (5 bases). V lost 1 base and J lost 9, with 12 bases in between. From germline, CDR1 is SEHNR and CDR2 FQNEAQ (reference sequence). This CDR3 spans 13 amino acids. The CDR3 loop reads CASSLGTLEAQYF. CDR3 nucleotide sequence: TGTGCCAGCAGCTTAGGGACGCTGGAGGCCCAGTACTTC.

The CDR3 loop reads CSVEGSGRYEQYF. The CDR3 DNA reads as TGCAGCGTTGAAGGAAGCGGGAGGTACGAGCAGTACTTC. The chain joins TRBV29-1 to TRBJ2-7, with 9 bases fitting TRBD2. CDR3 length: 13 amino acids. Germline-derived CDR1 and CDR2 are SQVTM and ANQGSEA. V shed 1 base, J shed 4 bases, and the junction held 2 bases outside the gene matches.

The chain links TRBV6-5 to TRBJ2-7; 7 nucleotides line up with TRBD2. This CDR3 contains 16 residues. CDR1 and CDR2 from the germline V gene are MNHEY and SVGAGI. Unmatched junction bases numbered 11, after V lost 2 bases and J lost 4 bases. The DNA for the CDR3 is TGTGCCAGCAGTTACGACTGGAGCGGGGCCCTGTACGAGCAGTACTTC. Protein product: CASSYDWSGALYEQYF.

This chain links TRBV28 with TRBJ1-1; D gene ambiguous. This CDR3 contains 13 residues. The germline V and J ends were trimmed by 5 bases and 1 base, with 8 bases remaining between them. The germline CDR1 and CDR2 sequences are MDHEN and SYDVKM. CDR3 sequence: CASSELANTEAFF. The CDR3 DNA is TGTGCCAGCAGTGAACTAGCGAACACTGAAGCTTTCTTT.

This clonotype has at least ten counts. The rearrangement uses TRBV30 and TRBJ1-2, with D unresolved. Per the germline V gene, CDR1 is GTSNPN and CDR2 is SVGIG (reference sequence). With 4 bases removed from V and 3 bases from J, the gap between germline ends came to 18 bases. This CDR3 has 15 residues. The CDR3 loop is CAWTWGGKRDYGYTF. In DNA form, the CDR3 reads TGTGCCTGGACCTGGGGTGGGAAACGGGACTATGGCTACACCTTC.

The table lists this clonotype with many counts. This sequence joins TRBV6-1 and TRBJ2-1; TRBD2 might be the D (6 bases). V was cut by 2 bases and J by 4 bases, with 12 bases left in between. This CDR3 comprises 15 residues. Germline V gene lookup returns CDR1 MNHNS and CDR2 SASEGT. In nucleotides, the CDR3 is TGTGCCAGCAGTGAAACGGGAGACTTATACAATGAGCAGTTCTTC. This translates into CASSETGDLYNEQFF.

This clonotype was recorded at least ten times. The rearrangement uses TRBV27 and TRBJ2-7; D remains unclear. The V gene lost 2 bases and the J gene lost 6 bases, with 11 bases spanning the gap. The CDR3 length is 13 residues. The germline gives CDR1 MNHEY, CDR2 SMNVEV (reference sequence). CDR3 amino acids: CASSLGEGTEQYF. CDR3 bases: TGTGCCAGCAGTTTAGGGGAAGGAACCGAGCAGTACTTC.

V and J are TRBV5-1 and TRBJ2-5; no firm D call. Trimming stripped 2 bases from V and 5 bases from J, with 7 bases between. CDR3 length equals 12 residues. Germline assignment: CDR1 SGHRS and CDR2 YFSETQ. Written as DNA, the CDR3 is TGCGCCAGCAGCTTTACGTACGAGACCCAGTACTTC. Its protein product is CASSFTYETQYF.

This chain uses TRBV11-2 with TRBJ2-5; 10 bases agree with TRBD1. Germline V gives CDR1 SGHAT, CDR2 FQNNGV. The J segment lost 5 bases and the V segment lost 4 bases, leaving 13 bases of the junction unmatched. The CDR3 is 17 residues long. CDR3 region: CASSSSGTGATLETQYF. Here the CDR3 DNA reads TGTGCCAGCAGCTCATCCGGGACAGGGGCCACCCTCGAGACCCAGTACTTC.

A word on this clonotype: One end of the junction does not line up with germline, which may come from a read error. V usage is TRBV9 and J usage is TRBJ2-2; 7 bases fit TRBD1. This CDR3 is built from 15 residues. The germline V gene has CDR1 SGDLS and CDR2 YYNGEE. The CDR3 DNA reads TGTGCCAGCAGGCCCTTAGGGGGCGACACCGGGGAGCTGGTTTTT. Amino acids: CASRPLGGDTGELVF.

This clonotype turned up a few times. V is TRBV24-1 and J is TRBJ2-3, with TRBD2 matching 12 bases. The germline V gene has CDR1 KGHDR and CDR2 SFDVKD. The CDR3 loop spans 16 amino acids. Germline trimming cut 5 bases from V and 2 bases from J; bases unmatched to any gene: 4. The DNA of the CDR3 is TGTGCCACCAGTGCTGGGACTAGCGGGTTCACAGATACGCAGTATTTT. This gives the protein CATSAGTSGFTDTQYF.

The table lists this clonotype with many counts. The chain links TRBV24-1 to TRBJ2-1; weak D call: TRBD2 (6 bases). This CDR3 is 16 amino acids long. V lost 3 bases and J lost 7, with 18 bases in between. CDR1 is KGHDR and CDR2 is SFDVKD in the germline V gene. In DNA form, the CDR3 reads TGTGCCACCAGTGATACCACCGGGACTCTAAGGAATGAGCAGTTCTTC. This gives the protein CATSDTTGTLRNEQFF.

This clonotype came up many times. The rearrangement links TRBV2 to TRBJ2-1, with 7 nucleotides matching TRBD2. CDR3 size: 15 residues. The junction had 12 bases not matched to a gene; V was cut back by 7 bases and J by 6 bases. Germline V CDR1 and CDR2: SNHLY, FYNNEI. The CDR3 is CASNPSAGGSNEQFF. In nucleotides, the CDR3 is TGTGCCAGCAACCCCTCGGCGGGCGGGAGCAATGAGCAGTTCTTC.

The chain carries TRBV20-1 and TRBJ2-7; no definite D call. V gave up 3 bases and J gave up 2 bases, with 14 bases separating them. Germline CDR1 is DFQATT and CDR2 is SNEGSKA (reference sequence). The CDR3 extends over 14 amino acids. The CDR3 protein is CSARLSRSTYEQYF. For the CDR3, the DNA is TGCAGTGCTAGGCTGAGTAGATCTACCTACGAGCAGTACTTC.

This clonotype was observed a handful of times. This sequence joins TRBV6-1 and TRBJ1-1; maybe TRBD1 (6 bases). CDR1 and CDR2 from the germline V gene are MNHNS and SASEGT. Trimming cost V 6 bases and J 1 base, with 15 bases left between them. The CDR3 is 15 amino acids. The DNA for the CDR3 is TGTGCCAGCAGCTCACAGGGTCACGGGAACACTGAAGCTTTCTTT. Protein product: CASSSQGHGNTEAFF.

This clonotype occurred many times. CDR3: CASGGQVGDYEQYF. CDR3 DNA sequence: TGTGCCAGCGGAGGACAGGTCGGCGACTACGAGCAGTACTTC. The rearrangement joins TRBV6-1 to TRBJ2-7, with TRBD1 matching over 7 bases. Unmatched junction bases numbered 10, after V lost 8 bases and J lost 3 bases. This CDR3 spans 14 amino acids. Germline V gene sequence: CDR1 MNHNS, CDR2 SASEGT.

This clonotype was seen at least ten times. The chain has TRBV2 and TRBJ1-6, with D hard to call. Germline V gene data show CDR1 as SNHLY and CDR2 as FYNNEI. This CDR3 comprises 15 residues. V was trimmed by 8 bases and J by 0 bases, leaving 11 bases between them. The CDR3 coding sequence is TGTGCCAGCTTGGCAGCATCCTCCTATAATTCACCCCTCCACTTT. It specifies CASLAASSYNSPLHF.

This clonotype was recorded many times. This rearrangement joins TRBV7-3 to TRBJ1-1; possibly TRBD1 for D (6 bases). The CDR3 runs 14 residues. CDR1 and CDR2 (germline): SGHTA, FQGTGA. V lost 5 bases and J 1 base, leaving 11 bases between the germline ends. The CDR3 sequence: CASSADSGNTEAFF. The CDR3 DNA follows: TGTGCCAGCAGCGCGGACAGCGGGAACACTGAAGCTTTCTTT.

This clonotype occurred many times. V and J are TRBV6-1 and TRBJ2-1; TRBD1 matches at 7 bases. With V trimmed by 8 bases and J by 7 bases, 8 bases remained unmatched. This CDR3 has 13 amino acids. Germline V gives CDR1 MNHNS, CDR2 SASEGT. The CDR3 loop is CASDREISNEQFF. The CDR3 DNA reads TGTGCCAGCGACAGGGAGATATCAAATGAGCAGTTCTTC.

The chain employs TRBV3-1 and TRBJ2-5; TRBD2 matches 9 bases. The CDR3 spans 15 residues. Germline CDR1 and CDR2: LGHDT and YNNKEL (reference sequence). V lost 4 bases, J lost 5 bases, and 8 bases stayed unmatched. The CDR3 bases are TGTGCCAGCAGCCCCAGAGCGGGGGGACGGGAGACCCAGTACTTC. The encoded protein is CASSPRAGGRETQYF.

This clonotype was detected ten times or more. The chain links TRBV5-1 to TRBJ2-1; TRBD2 agrees at 11 bases. Germline CDR1 and CDR2: SGHRS and YFSETQ. The CDR3 runs to 15 residues. J was trimmed by 4 bases and V by 4 bases; bases with no gene match: 4. The CDR3 reads CASSDLAGGYNEQFF. The CDR3 nucleotides read TGCGCCAGCAGCGATCTAGCGGGGGGTTACAATGAGCAGTTCTTC.

The chain has TRBV10-3 and TRBJ1-1, with 8 bases lining up with TRBD1. Germline-derived CDR1 and CDR2 are ENHRY and SYGVKD. CDR3 length: 17 amino acids. V lost 0 bases, J lost 0 bases, and 6 bases stayed unmatched. The CDR3 is CAISESLTGGVNTEAFF. Here the CDR3 DNA reads TGTGCCATCAGTGAGTCGCTAACAGGGGGGGTGAACACTGAAGCTTTCTTT.

This clonotype was counted only a few times. The chain has TRBV12-3 or TRBV12-4 and TRBJ2-1; 9 positions match TRBD1. This CDR3 comprises 16 residues. V shed 5 bases and J 5 bases; nucleotides not matched to a gene: 10. CDR3 nucleotides: TGTGCCAGCAGTCCTGCTGTAGGACAGGGGAACAATGAGCAGTTCTTC. Its protein product is CASSPAVGQGNNEQFF.